This TCR beta chain is from a study of early T cells in non-severe SARS-CoV-2 infection. General observations from the study: Matching against VDJdb likely underestimated virus-specific expansions, favoring anti-spike CD8.

This clonotype turned up a few times. The antigen is unknown. Looked up from germline, CDR1 is DFQATT and CDR2 is SNEGSKA (reference sequence). The CDR3 totals 14 residues. V dropped 3 bases and J dropped 9 bases, with 18 bases sitting between them. Separate cDNA molecules each had unique molecular identifiers attached to them. TCRdb re-called the 5' RACE reads with MiXCR, one entry per CDR3 protein. The sample holds 90,000 to 120,000 distinct CDR3 sequences, approximately 12% seen once. The chain joins TRBV20-1 to TRBJ2-1, with D possibly TRBD2 on 6 matching bases. The receptor's source is an adult who was a healthcare worker with PCR-confirmed SARS-CoV-2 infection or an uninfected control (not recorded which). The sequencing input was whole blood. CDR3 sequence: CSASFNAQGGEQFF. CDR3 DNA sequence: TGCAGTGCTAGTTTTAATGCGCAGGGAGGTGAGCAGTTCTTC.